Listed below are T cell receptor beta chains from one sample, sequenced in a study of T cell responses to AZD1222 COVID-19 vaccine. Profiling relied on immunoSEQ multiplex PCR, and the TCRdb table lists in-frame clones only, not all of them. The table includes some 69,000 clones, 85% detected once. The source was peripheral blood, collected on day 0 of AZD1222 vaccination. The receptors derive from an adult in good health. CDR3s include the opening cysteine and the closing phenylalanine or tryptophan. D genes are given only for firm matches. Size tells how often a clone was seen (once, few, many) or the class of an expanded clone, and some rows leave it out.

j_gene,v_gene,d_gene,abundance,CDR3aa,CDR3nt
TRBJ2-2,TRBV24-1,NA,NA,CATSDRRRTGELFF,TGTGCCACCAGTGACCGACGACGCACCGGGGAGCTGTTTTTT
TRBJ2-3,TRBV6-5,NA,few,CASKVRGPSTDTQYF,TGTGCCAGCAAGGTGCGGGGGCCTAGCACAGATACGCAGTATTTT
TRBJ1-5,TRBV19,NA,NA,CASTRGRSNQPQHF,TGTGCCAGTACCCGGGGGAGGAGCAATCAGCCCCAGCATTTT
TRBJ1-6,TRBV27,TRBD1,NA,CASSLYGSPTGMVSPLHF,TGTGCCAGCAGTTTATACGGGTCCCCGACAGGGATGGTTTCACCCCTCCACTTT
TRBJ1-1,TRBV19,TRBD1,NA,CASREQGGIAAFF,TGTGCCAGTAGGGAACAGGGGGGCATTGCGGCTTTCTTT
TRBJ1-6,TRBV12-3/TRBV12-4,NA,once,CASSPGRISPLHF,TGTGCCAGCAGTCCTGGACGGATTTCACCCCTCCACTTT
TRBJ1-2,TRBV4-2,NA,NA,CASSQEVRGYYGYTF,TGTGCCAGCAGCCAAGAGGTCAGGGGATACTATGGCTACACCTTC
TRBJ1-1,TRBV28,NA,NA,CASSFVGGSLGTEAFF,TGTGCCAGCAGTTTTGTCGGGGGCTCTTTGGGCACTGAAGCTTTCTTT
TRBJ1-5,TRBV19,TRBD1,few,CATQGAPLQHF,TGTGCCACTCAGGGGGCACCTCTCCAGCATTTT
TRBJ1-5,TRBV6-5,NA,NA,CASRNPVGPNQPQHF,TGTGCCAGCAGAAACCCCGTGGGCCCCAATCAGCCCCAGCATTTT
TRBJ1-6,TRBV27,TRBD1,NA,CASSFRQGWSPLHF,TGTGCCAGCAGTTTTCGACAGGGATGGTCACCCCTCCACTTT
TRBJ1-5,TRBV7-2,NA,few,CASSLSGTSNQPQHF,TGTGCCAGCAGCTTATCAGGGACCAGCAATCAGCCCCAGCATTTT
TRBJ2-1,TRBV5-6,NA,NA,CASSWTGEQQFF,TGTGCCAGCAGCTGGACGGGGGAGCAGCAGTTCTTC
TRBJ2-7,TRBV19,TRBD1,NA,CASSPRQGAYEQYF,TGTGCCAGTAGTCCGAGACAGGGGGCCTACGAGCAGTACTTC
TRBJ1-2,TRBV27,TRBD1,NA,CASSQWTGTNYGYTF,TGTGCCAGCAGTCAATGGACAGGGACGAACTATGGCTACACCTTC
TRBJ2-5,TRBV5-5,NA,NA,CASSRITQGGQETQYF,TGTGCCAGCAGCCGAATCACCCAGGGCGGGCAAGAGACCCAGTACTTC
TRBJ2-1,TRBV20-1,NA,NA,CSASVLGGFGYEQFF,TGCAGTGCTAGTGTGTTGGGGGGATTTGGGTATGAGCAGTTCTTC